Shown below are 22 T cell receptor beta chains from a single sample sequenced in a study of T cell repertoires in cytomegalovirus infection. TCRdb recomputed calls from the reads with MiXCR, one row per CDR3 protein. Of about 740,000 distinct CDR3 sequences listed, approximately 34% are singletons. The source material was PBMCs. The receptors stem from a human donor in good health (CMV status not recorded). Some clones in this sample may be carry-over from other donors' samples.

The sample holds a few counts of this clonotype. CDR3 residues: CASSQGTSNTDTQYF. In DNA, the CDR3 is TGTGCCAGCAGCCAAGGGACATCTAACACAGATACGCAGTATTTT. The genes are TRBV7-2 and TRBJ2-3; D perhaps matches TRBD1 (6 bases). V dropped 5 bases and J dropped 2 bases, with 14 bases sitting between them. The CDR3 spans 15 residues. Germline V gene data show CDR1 as SGHTA and CDR2 as FQGNSA.

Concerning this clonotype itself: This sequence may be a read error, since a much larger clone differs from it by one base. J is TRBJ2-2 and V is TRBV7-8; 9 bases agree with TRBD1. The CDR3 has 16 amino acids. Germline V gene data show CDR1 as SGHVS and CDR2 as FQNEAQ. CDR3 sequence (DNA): TGTGCCAGCAGCTCAACAGGGGGCGCGGACACCGGGGTGCTGTTTTTT. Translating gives CASSSTGGADTGVLFF.

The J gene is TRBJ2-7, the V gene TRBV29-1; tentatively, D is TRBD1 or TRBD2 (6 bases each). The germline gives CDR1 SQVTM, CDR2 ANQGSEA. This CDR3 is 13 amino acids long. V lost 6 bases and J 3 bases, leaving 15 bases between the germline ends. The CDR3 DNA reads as TGCAGCGTACTACAGGGTAGCGGCTACGAGCAGTACTTC. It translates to CSVLQGSGYEQYF.

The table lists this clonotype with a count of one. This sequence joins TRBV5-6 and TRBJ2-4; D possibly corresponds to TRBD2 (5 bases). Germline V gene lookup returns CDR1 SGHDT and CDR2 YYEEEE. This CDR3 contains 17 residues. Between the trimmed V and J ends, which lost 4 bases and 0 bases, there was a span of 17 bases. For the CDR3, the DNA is TGTGCCAGCAGCCCGGGATGGTCCGAACTAGCCAAAAACATTCAGTACTTC. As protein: CASSPGWSELAKNIQYF. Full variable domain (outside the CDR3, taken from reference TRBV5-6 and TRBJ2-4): DAGVTQSPTHLIKTRGQQVTLRCSPKSGHDTVSWYQQALGQGPQFIFQYYEEEERQRGNFPDRFSGHQFPNYSSELNVNALLLGDSALYLCASSPGWSELAKNIQYFGAGTRLSVL.

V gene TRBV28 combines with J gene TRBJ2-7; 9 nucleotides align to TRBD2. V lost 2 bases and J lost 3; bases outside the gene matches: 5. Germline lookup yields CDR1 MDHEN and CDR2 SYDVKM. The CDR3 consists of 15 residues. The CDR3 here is CASSLSGGLVYEQYF. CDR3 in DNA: TGTGCCAGCAGTTTAAGCGGGGGGCTCGTCTACGAGCAGTACTTC.

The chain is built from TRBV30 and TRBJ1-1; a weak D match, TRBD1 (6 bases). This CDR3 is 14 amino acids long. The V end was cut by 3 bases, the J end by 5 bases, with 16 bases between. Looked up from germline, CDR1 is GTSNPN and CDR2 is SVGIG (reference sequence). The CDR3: CAWSFRRGLTEAFF. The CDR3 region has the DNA TGTGCCTGGAGCTTTCGCCGGGGGCTGACTGAAGCTTTCTTT.

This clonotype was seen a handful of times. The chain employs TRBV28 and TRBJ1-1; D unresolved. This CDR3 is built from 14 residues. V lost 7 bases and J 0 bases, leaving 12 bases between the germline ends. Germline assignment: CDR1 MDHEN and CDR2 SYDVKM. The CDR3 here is CASMPGGLNTEAFF. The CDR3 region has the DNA TGTGCCAGCATGCCAGGAGGCCTGAACACTGAAGCTTTCTTT.

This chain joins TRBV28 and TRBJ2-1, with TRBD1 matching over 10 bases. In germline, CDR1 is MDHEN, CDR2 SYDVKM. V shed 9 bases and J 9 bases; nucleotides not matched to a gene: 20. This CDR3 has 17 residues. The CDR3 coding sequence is TGTGCCAGAACCCTCAGGGTGGGGTCGACAGGGGGCCGTGAGCAGTTCTTC. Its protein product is CARTLRVGSTGGREQFF.

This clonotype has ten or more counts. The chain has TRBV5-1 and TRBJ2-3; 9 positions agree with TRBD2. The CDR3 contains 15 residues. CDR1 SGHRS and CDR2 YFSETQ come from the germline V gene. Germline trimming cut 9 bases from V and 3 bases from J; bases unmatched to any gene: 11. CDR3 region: CATRLSGSGTDTQYF. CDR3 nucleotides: TGCGCCACAAGACTTAGCGGGAGCGGTACAGATACGCAGTATTTT.

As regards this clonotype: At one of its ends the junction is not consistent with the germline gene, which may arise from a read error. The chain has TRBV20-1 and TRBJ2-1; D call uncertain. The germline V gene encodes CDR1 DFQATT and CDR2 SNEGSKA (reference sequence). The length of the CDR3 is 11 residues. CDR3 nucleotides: TGCAGTGCTAGGGCCAACAATGAGCATTTCTTC. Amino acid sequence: CSARANNEHFF.

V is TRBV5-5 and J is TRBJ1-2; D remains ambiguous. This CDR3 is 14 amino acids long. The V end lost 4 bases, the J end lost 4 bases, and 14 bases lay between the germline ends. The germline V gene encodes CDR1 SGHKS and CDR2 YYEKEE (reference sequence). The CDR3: CASSPTVGSYGYTF. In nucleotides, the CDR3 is TGTGCCAGCAGCCCGACGGTGGGCAGCTATGGCTACACCTTC.

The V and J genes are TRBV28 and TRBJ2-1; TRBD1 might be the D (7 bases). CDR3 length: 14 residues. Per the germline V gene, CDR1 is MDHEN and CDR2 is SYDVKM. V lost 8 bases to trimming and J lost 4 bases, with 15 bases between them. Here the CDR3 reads CASFDREAYNEQFF. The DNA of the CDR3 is TGTGCCAGCTTCGACAGGGAGGCGTACAATGAGCAGTTCTTC.

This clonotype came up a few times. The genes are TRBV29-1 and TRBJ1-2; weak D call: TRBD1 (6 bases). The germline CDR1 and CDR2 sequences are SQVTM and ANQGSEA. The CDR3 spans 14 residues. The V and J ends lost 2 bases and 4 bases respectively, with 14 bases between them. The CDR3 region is CSVEKYRAGYGYTF. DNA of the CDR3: TGCAGCGTTGAAAAATACAGGGCGGGCTATGGCTACACCTTC.

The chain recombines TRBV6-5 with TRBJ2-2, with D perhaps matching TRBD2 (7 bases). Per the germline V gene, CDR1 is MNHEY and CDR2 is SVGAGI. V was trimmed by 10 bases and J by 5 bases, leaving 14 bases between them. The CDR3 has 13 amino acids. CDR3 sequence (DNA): TGTGCCATCTCAAGGGGGGGGACCGGGGAGCTGTTTTTT. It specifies CAISRGGTGELFF.

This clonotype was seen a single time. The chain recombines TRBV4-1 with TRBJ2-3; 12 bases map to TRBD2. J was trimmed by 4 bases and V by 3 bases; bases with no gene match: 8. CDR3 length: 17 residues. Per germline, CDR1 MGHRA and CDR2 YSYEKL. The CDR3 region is CASSQLRASGGADTQYF. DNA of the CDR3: TGCGCCAGCAGCCAGTTAAGGGCTAGCGGGGGGGCAGATACGCAGTATTTT.

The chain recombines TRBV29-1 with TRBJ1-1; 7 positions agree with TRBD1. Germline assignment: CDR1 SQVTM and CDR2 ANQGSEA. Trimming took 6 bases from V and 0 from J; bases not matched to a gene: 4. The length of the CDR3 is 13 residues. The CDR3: CSVPDRVNTEAFF. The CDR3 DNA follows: TGCAGCGTCCCCGACAGGGTGAACACTGAAGCTTTCTTT.

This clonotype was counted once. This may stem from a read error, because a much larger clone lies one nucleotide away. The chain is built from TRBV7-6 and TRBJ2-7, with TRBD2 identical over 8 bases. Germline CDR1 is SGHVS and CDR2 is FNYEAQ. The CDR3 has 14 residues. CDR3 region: CASAGGGSSYEQSF. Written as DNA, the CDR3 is TGTGCCAGCGCCGGGGGGGGTTCCTCCTACGAGCAGTCCTTC. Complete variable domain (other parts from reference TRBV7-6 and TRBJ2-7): GAGVSQSPRYKVTKRGQDVALRCDPISGHVSLYWYRQALGQGPEFLTYFNYEAQQDKSGLPNDRFSAERPEGSISTLTIQRTEQRDSAMYRCASAGGGSSYEQSFGPGTRLTVT.

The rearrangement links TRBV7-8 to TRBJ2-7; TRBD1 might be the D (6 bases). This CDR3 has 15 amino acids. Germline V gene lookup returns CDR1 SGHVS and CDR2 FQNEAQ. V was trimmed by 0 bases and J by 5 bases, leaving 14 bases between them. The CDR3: CASSLAPGDVHEQYF. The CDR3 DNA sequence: TGTGCCAGCAGCTTAGCGCCAGGGGATGTCCACGAGCAGTACTTC.

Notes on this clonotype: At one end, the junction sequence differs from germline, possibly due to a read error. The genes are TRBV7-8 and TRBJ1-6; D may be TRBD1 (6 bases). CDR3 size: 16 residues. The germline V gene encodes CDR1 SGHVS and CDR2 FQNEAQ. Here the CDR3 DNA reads TGTGCCAGCAGCTTAGCCGGAGTTGGGGGGCCCTCACCCCTCCCCTTC. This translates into CASSLAGVGGPSPLPF.

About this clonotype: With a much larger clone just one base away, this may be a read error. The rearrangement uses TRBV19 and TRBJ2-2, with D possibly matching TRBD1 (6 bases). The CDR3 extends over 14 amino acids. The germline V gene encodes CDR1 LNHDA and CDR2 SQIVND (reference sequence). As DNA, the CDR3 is TGTGCCAGTAGCTGGGACATCCTCACCGGGGAGCTGTATTTT. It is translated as CASSWDILTGELYF.

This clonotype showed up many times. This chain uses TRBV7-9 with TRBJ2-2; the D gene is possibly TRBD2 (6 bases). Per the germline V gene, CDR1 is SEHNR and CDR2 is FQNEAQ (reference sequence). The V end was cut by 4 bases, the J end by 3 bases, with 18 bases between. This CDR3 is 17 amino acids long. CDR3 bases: TGTGCCAGCAGCTCCCCACTAGCTTCGGGTGACACCGGGGAGCTGTTTTTT. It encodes CASSSPLASGDTGELFF.

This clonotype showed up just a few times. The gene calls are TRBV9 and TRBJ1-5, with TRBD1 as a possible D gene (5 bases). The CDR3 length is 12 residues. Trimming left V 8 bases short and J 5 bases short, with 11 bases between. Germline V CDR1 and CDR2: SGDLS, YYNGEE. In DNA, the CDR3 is TGTGCCAGTGGGGAGGGGTATCAGCCCCAGCATTTT. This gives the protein CASGEGYQPQHF.